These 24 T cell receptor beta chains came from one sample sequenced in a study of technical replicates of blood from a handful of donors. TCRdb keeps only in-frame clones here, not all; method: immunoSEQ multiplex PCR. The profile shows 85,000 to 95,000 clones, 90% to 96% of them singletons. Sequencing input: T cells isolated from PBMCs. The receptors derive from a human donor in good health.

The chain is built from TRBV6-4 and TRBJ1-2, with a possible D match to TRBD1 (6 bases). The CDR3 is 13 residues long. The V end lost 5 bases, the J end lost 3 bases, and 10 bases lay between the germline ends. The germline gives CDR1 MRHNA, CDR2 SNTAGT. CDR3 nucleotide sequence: TGTGCCAGCAGTCAGACAGGCGACTATGGCTACACCTTC. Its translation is CASSQTGDYGYTF.

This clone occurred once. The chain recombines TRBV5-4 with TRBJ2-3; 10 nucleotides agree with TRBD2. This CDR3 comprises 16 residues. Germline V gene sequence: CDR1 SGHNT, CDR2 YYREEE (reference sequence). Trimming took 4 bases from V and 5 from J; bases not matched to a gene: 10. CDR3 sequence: CASSTRLAGVGDTQYF. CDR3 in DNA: TGTGCCAGCAGCACGAGGCTAGCGGGAGTGGGAGATACGCAGTATTTT.

The CDR3 protein is CASSYSLARDQETQYF. The CDR3 DNA follows: TGTGCCAGCAGTTACTCGCTGGCCAGGGACCAAGAGACCCAGTACTTC. The chain recombines TRBV6-5 with TRBJ2-5; possible D gene TRBD1, 5 bases. Per the germline V gene, CDR1 is MNHEY and CDR2 is SVGAGI. Trimming shortened V by 0 bases and J by 0 bases, and 11 bases separated the two germline ends. The CDR3 extends over 16 amino acids.

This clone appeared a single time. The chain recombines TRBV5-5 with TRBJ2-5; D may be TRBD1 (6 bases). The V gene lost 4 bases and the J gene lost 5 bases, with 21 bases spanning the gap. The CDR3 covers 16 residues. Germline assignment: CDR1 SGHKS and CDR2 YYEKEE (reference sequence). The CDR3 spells CASSELSRGLWETQYF. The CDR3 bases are TGTGCCAGCAGCGAACTAAGCAGGGGTTTATGGGAGACCCAGTACTTC. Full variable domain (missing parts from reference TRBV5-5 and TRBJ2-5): DAGVTQSPTHLIKTRGQQVTLRCSPISGHKSVSWYQQVLGQGPQFIFQYYEKEERGRGNFPDRFSARQFPNYSSELNVNALLLGDSALYLCASSELSRGLWETQYFGPGTRLLVL.

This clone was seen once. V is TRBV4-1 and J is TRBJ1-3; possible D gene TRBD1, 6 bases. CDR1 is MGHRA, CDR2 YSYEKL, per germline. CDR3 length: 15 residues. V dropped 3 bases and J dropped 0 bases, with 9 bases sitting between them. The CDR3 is CASSQATGSGNTIYF. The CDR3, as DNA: TGCGCCAGCAGCCAGGCGACAGGCTCTGGAAACACCATATATTTT.

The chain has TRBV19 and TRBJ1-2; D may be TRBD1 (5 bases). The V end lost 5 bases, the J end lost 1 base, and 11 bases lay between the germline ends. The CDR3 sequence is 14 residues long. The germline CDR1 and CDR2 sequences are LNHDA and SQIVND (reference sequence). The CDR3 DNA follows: TGTGCCAGTAGTCCGGGACTTTATAACTATGGCTACACCTTC. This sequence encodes CASSPGLYNYGYTF.

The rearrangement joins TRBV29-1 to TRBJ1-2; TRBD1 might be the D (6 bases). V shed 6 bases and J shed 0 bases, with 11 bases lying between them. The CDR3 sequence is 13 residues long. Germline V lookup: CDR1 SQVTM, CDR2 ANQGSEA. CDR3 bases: TGCAGCGTCCGGGACACCTCTAACTATGGCTACACCTTC. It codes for CSVRDTSNYGYTF.

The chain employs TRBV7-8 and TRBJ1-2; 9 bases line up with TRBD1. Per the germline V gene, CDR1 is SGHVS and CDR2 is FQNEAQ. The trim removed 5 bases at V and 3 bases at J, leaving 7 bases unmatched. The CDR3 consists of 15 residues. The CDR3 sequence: CASSGGQGGDYGYTF. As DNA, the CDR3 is TGTGCCAGCAGCGGGGGACAGGGTGGGGACTATGGCTACACCTTC.

CDR3 protein: CASSARQGTEAFF. CDR3 bases: TGCGCCAGCAGCGCCCGACAGGGGACTGAAGCTTTCTTT. The chain joins TRBV4-1 to TRBJ1-1, with 8 nucleotides matching TRBD1. CDR3 length: 13 amino acids. Germline CDR1 reads MGHRA; CDR2 reads YSYEKL. The V gene end was trimmed by 5 bases and the J gene end by 5 bases; junction bases not matched to a gene: 4.

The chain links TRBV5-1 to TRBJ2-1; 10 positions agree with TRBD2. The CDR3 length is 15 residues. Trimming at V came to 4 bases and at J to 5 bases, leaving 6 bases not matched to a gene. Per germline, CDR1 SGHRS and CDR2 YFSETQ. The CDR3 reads CASSRRTSGNNEQFF. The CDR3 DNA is TGCGCCAGCAGCAGGCGGACTAGCGGTAACAATGAGCAGTTCTTC.

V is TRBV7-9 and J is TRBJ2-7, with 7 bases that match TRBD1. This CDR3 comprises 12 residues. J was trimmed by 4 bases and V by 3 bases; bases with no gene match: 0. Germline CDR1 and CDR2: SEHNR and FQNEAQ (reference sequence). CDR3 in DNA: TGTGCCAGCAGCTTGGGACAGTACGAGCAGTACTTC. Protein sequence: CASSLGQYEQYF.

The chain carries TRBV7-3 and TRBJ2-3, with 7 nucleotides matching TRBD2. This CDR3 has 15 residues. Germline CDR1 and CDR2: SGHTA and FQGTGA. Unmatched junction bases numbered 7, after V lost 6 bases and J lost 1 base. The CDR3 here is CASRFSGPGTDTQYF. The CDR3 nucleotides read TGTGCCAGCAGATTTAGCGGGCCCGGCACAGATACGCAGTATTTT. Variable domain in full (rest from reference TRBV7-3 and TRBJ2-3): GAGVSQTPSNKVTEKGKYVELRCDPISGHTALYWYRQSLGQGPEFLIYFQGTGAADDSGLPNDRFFAVRPEGSVSTLKIQRTERGDSAVYLCASRFSGPGTDTQYFGPGTRLTVL.

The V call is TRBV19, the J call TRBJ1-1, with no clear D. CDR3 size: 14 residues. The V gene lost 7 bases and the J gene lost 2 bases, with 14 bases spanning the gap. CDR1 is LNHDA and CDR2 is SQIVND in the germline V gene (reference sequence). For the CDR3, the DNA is TGTGCCAGTAAGGTTTCTGGGCCAAACACTGAAGCTTTCTTT. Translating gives CASKVSGPNTEAFF.

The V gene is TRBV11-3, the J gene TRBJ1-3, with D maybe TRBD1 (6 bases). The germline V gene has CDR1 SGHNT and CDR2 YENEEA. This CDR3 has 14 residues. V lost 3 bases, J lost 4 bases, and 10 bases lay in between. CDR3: CASSFGTYGNTIYF. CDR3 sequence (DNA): TGTGCCAGCAGCTTCGGGACATACGGAAACACCATATATTTT.

CDR3 sequence reads: CASSLVGSSPNTEAFF. CDR3 DNA sequence: TGTGCCAGCAGCTTAGTCGGGAGCTCCCCGAACACTGAAGCTTTCTTT. The V gene is TRBV11-3, the J gene TRBJ1-1; D call uncertain. This CDR3 contains 16 residues. Trimming stripped 1 base from V and 1 base from J, with 13 bases between. Germline V lookup: CDR1 SGHNT, CDR2 YENEEA.

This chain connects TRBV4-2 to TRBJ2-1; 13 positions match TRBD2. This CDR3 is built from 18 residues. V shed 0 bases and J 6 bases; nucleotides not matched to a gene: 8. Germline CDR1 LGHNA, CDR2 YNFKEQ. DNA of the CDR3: TGTGCCAGCAGCCAAGAGGGCTCACTAGCGGGAGGGCCCAATGAGCAGTTCTTC. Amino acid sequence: CASSQEGSLAGGPNEQFF.

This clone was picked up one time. CDR3 sequence reads: CASSIRTSGIRGTQYF. The CDR3 DNA reads TGTGCCAGTAGTATAAGAACTAGCGGGATCAGGGGTACGCAGTATTTT. The chain links TRBV19 to TRBJ2-3, with TRBD2 identical over 10 bases. The CDR3 extends over 16 amino acids. V lost 2 bases to trimming and J lost 8 bases; unmatched junction nucleotides: 10. Germline-derived CDR1 and CDR2 are LNHDA and SQIVND (reference sequence).

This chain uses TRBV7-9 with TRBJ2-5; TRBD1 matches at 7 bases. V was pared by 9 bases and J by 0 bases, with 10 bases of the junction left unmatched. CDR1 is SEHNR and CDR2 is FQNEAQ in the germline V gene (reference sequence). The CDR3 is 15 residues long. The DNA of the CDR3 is TGTGCCAGTGTAGGGGACAGCTTTTACCAAGAGACCCAGTACTTC. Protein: CASVGDSFYQETQYF.

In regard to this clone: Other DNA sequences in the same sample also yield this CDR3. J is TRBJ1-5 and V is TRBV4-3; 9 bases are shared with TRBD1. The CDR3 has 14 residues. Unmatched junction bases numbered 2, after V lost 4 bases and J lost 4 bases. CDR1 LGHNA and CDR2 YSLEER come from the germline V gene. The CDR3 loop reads CASSPGTGNQPQHF. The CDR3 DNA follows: TGCGCCAGCAGCCCTGGGACAGGGAATCAGCCCCAGCATTTT.

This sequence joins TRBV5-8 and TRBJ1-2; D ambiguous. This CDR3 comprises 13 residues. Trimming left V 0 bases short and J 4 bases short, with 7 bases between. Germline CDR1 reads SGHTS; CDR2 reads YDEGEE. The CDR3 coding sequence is TGTGCCAGCAGCTTGGACAGAGTCTATGGCTACACCTTC. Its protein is CASSLDRVYGYTF. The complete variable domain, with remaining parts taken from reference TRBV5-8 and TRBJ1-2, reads EAGVTQSPTHLIKTRGQQATLRCSPISGHTSVYWYQQALGLGLQFLLWYDEGEERNRGNFPPRFSGRQFPNYSSELNVNALELEDSALYLCASSLDRVYGYTFGSGTRLTVV.

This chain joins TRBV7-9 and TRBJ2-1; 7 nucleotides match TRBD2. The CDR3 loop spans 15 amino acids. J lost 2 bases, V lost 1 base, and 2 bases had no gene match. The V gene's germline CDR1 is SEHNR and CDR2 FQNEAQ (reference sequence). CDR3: CASSLGGSTYNEQFF. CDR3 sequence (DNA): TGTGCCAGCAGCTTAGGCGGGAGTACCTACAATGAGCAGTTCTTC.

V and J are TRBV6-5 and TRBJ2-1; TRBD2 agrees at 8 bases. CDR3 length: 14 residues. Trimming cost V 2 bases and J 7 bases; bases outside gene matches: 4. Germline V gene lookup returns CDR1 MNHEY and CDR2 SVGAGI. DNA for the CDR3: TGTGCCAGCAGTTACGCGGGAGGTGGTAATGAGCAGTTCTTC. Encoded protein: CASSYAGGGNEQFF.

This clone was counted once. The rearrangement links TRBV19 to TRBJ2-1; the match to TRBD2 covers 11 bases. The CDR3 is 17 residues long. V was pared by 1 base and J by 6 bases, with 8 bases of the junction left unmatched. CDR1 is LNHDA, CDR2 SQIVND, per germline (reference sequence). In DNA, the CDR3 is TGTGCCAGTAGTATAGTAACCGGGACTAGCGGATCCAATGAGCAGTTCTTC. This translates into CASSIVTGTSGSNEQFF.

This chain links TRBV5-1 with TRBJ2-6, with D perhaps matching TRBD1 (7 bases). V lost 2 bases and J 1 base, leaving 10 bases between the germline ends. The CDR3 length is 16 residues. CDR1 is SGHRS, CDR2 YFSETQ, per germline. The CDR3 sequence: CASSLSGGSGANVLTF. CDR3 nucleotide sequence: TGCGCCAGCAGCTTATCAGGGGGGTCTGGGGCCAACGTCCTGACTTTC.